This T cell receptor (beta chain) is drawn from a study of blood T cell repertoires in COVID-19. The protocol was immunoSEQ multiplex PCR, while the TCRdb copy is restricted to in-frame clones and leaves out a portion. This sample carries 200,000 to 250,000 clones, around 84% of them seen once, and the ten largest clones take approximately 1.6%. The CDR3 is 13 residues long. Germline V gene sequence: CDR1 SGHVS, CDR2 FNYEAQ. The V end lost 5 bases, the J end lost 9 bases, and 16 bases lay between the germline ends. The sample taken for sequencing was PBMCs or T cells enriched from blood (not recorded which). This sequence joins TRBV7-6 and TRBJ1-1; D unresolved. The source is a woman in her forties or fifties who had recovered from COVID-19. The CDR3 DNA follows: TGTGCCAGCAGCCCTGCCTTTATGAGTCAAGCTTTCTTT. This codes for CASSPAFMSQAFF.